A single TCR beta chain is shown here with its context. Its antigen is not known. This sample stems from a study of radiotherapy plus CTLA-4 blockade in lung cancer. Overall study: Objective responses were documented in around 18% of patients, with disease control in 31%. Overall study results and limits: Response was reportedly best predicted by early blood T cell clone dynamics, with interferon-beta. Blood-borne expansion of tumor-derived TCR clones followed radiotherapy plus ipilimumab.

Germline CDR1 is SEHNR and CDR2 is FQNEAQ (reference sequence). V gave up 5 bases and J gave up 4 bases; unmatched junction bases: 8. The CDR3 sequence is 15 residues long. Repertoires were generated with immunoSEQ multiplex PCR, while TCRdb's copy carries only in-frame clones and drops some. The data show roughly 50,000 clones, roughly 84% seen once. Ipilimumab-mediated CTLA-4 blockade plus focal radiation was given to patients having chemo-refractory metastatic non-small-cell lung cancer. The sequence was obtained from a human donor with non-small cell lung cancer whose response to radiotherapy plus ipilimumab could not be evaluated. This chain joins TRBV7-9 and TRBJ2-1, with 7 bases matching TRBD1. The specimen was peripheral blood, collected from a patient treated with radiotherapy plus ipilimumab. CDR3 nucleotides: TGTGCCAGCAGCCGGGACAGTCATGATTACAATGAGCAGTTCTTC. Residues: CASSRDSHDYNEQFF.